This TCR beta chain originates from a study of cytomegalovirus exposure and HLA in healthy donors. Study-wide results and limits: A subsequent analysis found that TCR clusters from the first cohort also tended to co-occur in the 120 validation repertoires, with 94% of cluster scores above 0.

Trimming took off 6 bases at V and 5 bases at J, with 14 bases between the two ends. CDR1 is KGHSH, CDR2 LQKENI, per germline. This CDR3 region has 14 residues. Profiling relied on immunoSEQ multiplex PCR, and the TCRdb table lists in-frame clones only, not all of them. This sample has 70,000 to 90,000 clones; approximately 86% occur once, and the top ten carry under 3.5%. On this clone itself: The antigen is unknown.

The receptor's source is a young man in good health and CMV-seronegative. This chain uses TRBV18 with TRBJ1-5, with a possible D match to TRBD1 (6 bases). Sequenced input: PBMCs. The CDR3: CASSLRDIDQPQHF. The DNA for the CDR3 is TGTGCCAGCTCGCTCCGGGACATAGATCAGCCCCAGCATTTT.